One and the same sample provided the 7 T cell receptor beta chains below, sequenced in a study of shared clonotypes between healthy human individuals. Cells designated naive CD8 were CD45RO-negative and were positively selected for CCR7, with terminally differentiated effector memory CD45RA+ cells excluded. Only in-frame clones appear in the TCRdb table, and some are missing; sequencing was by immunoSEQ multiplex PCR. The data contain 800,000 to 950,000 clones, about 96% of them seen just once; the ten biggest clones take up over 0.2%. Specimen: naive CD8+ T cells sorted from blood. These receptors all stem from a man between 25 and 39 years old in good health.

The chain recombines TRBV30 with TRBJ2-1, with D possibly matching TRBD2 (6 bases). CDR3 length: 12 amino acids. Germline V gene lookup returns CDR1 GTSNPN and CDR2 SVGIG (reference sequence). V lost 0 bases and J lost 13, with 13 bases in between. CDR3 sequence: CAWSVEGYRQFF. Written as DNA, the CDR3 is TGTGCCTGGAGTGTGGAGGGCTATCGTCAGTTCTTC.

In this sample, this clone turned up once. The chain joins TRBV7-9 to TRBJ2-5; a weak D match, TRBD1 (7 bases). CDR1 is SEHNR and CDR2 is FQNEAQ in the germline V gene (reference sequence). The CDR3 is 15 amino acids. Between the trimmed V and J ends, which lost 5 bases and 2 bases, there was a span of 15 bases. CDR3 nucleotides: TGTGCCAGCAGCCCGCGGGACAGACGACAAGAGACCCAGTACTTC. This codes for CASSPRDRRQETQYF.

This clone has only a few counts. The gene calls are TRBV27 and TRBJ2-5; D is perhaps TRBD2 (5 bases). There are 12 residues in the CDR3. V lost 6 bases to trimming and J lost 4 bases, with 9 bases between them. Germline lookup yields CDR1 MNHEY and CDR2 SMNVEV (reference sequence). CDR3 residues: CASSFRGETQYF. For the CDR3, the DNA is TGTGCCAGCAGCTTCCGGGGAGAGACCCAGTACTTC.

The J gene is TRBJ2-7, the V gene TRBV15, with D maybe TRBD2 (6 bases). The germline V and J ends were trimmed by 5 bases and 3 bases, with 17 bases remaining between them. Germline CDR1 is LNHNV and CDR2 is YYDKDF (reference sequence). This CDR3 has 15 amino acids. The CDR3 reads CATSSVAEVYYEQYF. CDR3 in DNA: TGTGCCACCAGCTCAGTAGCGGAGGTCTACTACGAGCAGTACTTC.

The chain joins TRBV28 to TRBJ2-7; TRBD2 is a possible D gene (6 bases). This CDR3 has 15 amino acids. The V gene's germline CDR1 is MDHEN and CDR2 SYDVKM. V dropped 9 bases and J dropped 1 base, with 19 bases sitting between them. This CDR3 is CASRKKPGLSYEQYF. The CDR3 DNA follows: TGTGCCAGTAGAAAAAAACCGGGACTTTCCTACGAGCAGTACTTC.

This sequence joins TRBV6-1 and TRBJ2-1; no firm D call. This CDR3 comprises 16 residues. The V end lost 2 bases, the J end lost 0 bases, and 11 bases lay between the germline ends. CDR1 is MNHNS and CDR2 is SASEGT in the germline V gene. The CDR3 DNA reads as TGTGCCAGCAGTGAACTGGGTTCGAGCTCCTACAATGAGCAGTTCTTC. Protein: CASSELGSSSYNEQFF.

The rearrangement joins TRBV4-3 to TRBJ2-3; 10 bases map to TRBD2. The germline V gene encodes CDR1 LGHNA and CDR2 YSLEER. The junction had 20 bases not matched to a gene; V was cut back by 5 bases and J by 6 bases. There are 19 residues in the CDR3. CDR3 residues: CASSSLGLAGVGDGDTQYF. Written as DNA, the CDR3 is TGCGCCAGCAGCTCGCTGGGGCTAGCGGGGGTGGGTGATGGGGATACGCAGTATTTT.